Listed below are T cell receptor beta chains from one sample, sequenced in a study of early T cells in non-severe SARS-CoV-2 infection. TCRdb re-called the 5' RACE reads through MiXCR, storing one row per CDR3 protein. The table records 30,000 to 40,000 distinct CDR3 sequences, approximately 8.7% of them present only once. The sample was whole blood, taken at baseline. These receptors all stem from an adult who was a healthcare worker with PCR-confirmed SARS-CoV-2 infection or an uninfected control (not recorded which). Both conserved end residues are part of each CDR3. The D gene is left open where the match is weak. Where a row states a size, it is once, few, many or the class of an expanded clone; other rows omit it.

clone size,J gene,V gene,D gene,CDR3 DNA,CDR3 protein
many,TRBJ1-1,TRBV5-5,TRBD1,TGTGCCAGCAGCCCAGGACAGGGGAGCCCTGAAGCTTTCTTT,CASSPGQGSPEAFF
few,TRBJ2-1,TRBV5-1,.,TGCGCCAGCAGCATATACAATGAGCAGTTCTTC,CASSIYNEQFF
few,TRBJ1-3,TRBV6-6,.,TGTGCCAGCAGTTACTCCCCTCAGGGTGGAAACACCATATATTTT,CASSYSPQGGNTIYF
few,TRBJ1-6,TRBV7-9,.,TGTGCCAGCAGCTTAGCACAGTATAATTCACCCCTCCACTTT,CASSLAQYNSPLHF
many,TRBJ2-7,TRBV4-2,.,TGTGCCAGCAGCCCGCACAGGGAATTGGGGAGCGAGCAGTACTTC,CASSPHRELGSEQYF
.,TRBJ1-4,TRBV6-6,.,TGTGCCAGCAGCCCCTCGTTTACAACTAATGAAAAACTGTTTTTT,CASSPSFTTNEKLFF
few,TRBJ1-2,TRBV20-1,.,TGCAGTGCTAGATCTGGGAATCGGCCCCCTAACTATGGCTACACCTTC,CSARSGNRPPNYGYTF
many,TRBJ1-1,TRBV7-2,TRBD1,TGTGCCAGCAGCCAATCTTCGACAGGGGGATCCGAAGCTTTCTTT,CASSQSSTGGSEAFF
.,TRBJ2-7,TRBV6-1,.,TGTGCCAGCAGTGTCGTCGGGGACGAGCAGTACTTC,CASSVVGDEQYF
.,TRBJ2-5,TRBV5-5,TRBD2,TGTGCCAGCAGCTATACTAGCGGGGAAGAGACCCAGTACTTC,CASSYTSGEETQYF
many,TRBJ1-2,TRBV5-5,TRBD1,TGTGCCAGCAGCTTGGGGGCAGGGGGCGACGGCTACACCTTC,CASSLGAGGDGYTF
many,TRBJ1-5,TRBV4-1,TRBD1,TGCGCCAGCACCCTCTTCCCGGGACAGGGCACGAGCAATCAGCCCCAGCATTTT,CASTLFPGQGTSNQPQHF
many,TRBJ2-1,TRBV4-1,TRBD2,TGCGCCAGCAGCCGTTCTAGCGGGCTTTACAATGAGCAGTTCTTC,CASSRSSGLYNEQFF
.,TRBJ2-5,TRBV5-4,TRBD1,TGTGCCAGCAGCTTCGGACAGGTTCGAGAGACCCAGTACTTC,CASSFGQVRETQYF
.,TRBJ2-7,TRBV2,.,TGTGCCAGCAGACCCGGGACATCCTTTCCTGGCGAGCAGTACTTC,CASRPGTSFPGEQYF
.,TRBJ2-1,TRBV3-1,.,TGTGCCAGCAGCCATCACTCCTCCCCTAATGAGCAGTTCTTC,CASSHHSSPNEQFF
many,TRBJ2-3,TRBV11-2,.,TGTGCCAGCAGCCACCCGACACTGAGCACAGATACGCAGTATTTT,CASSHPTLSTDTQYF
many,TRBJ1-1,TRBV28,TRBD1,TGTGCCAGCCGGACAGGTTTGAACACTGAAGCTTTCTTT,CASRTGLNTEAFF
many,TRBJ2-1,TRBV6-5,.,TGTGCCAGCAGTTACTCCCCGCCAGGCTCCTACAATGAGCAGTTCTTC,CASSYSPPGSYNEQFF
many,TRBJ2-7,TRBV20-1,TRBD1,TGCAGTGCTAGAGAGCTGAGACAGGGCTACGAGCAGTACTTC,CSARELRQGYEQYF
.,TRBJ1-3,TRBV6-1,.,TGTGCCAGCATCGGGGGTTCTGGAAACACCATATATTTT,CASIGGSGNTIYF
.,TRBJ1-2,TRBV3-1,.,TGTGCCAGCAGCCTGTCTTTACAGCCCAACTATGGCTACACCTTC,CASSLSLQPNYGYTF
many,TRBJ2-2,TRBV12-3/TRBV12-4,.,TGTGCCAGCAGTTCGACCCCGCGGTTCGGCGGGGCGGAATACACCGGGGAGCTGTTTTTT,CASSSTPRFGGAEYTGELFF